Each of the 10 T cell receptor beta chains below was sequenced from the same sample in a study of T cell responses to AZD1222 COVID-19 vaccine. This table comes from immunoSEQ multiplex PCR, and its TCRdb copy is limited to in-frame clones, with some not included. This table has roughly 100,000 clones, approximately 81% appearing once. The sequences come from peripheral blood, collected on day 0 of AZD1222 vaccination. Receptors originate from an adult in good health.

The count of this clone is one. The chain is built from TRBV7-9 and TRBJ2-2; 8 bases agree with TRBD2. The V gene end was trimmed by 5 bases and the J gene end by 0 bases; junction bases not matched to a gene: 11. CDR1 and CDR2 (germline): SEHNR, FQNEAQ (reference sequence). The CDR3 consists of 18 residues. The CDR3 nucleotides are TGTGCCAGCAGCATTTTCTTTGCGGGGGGATCGAACACCGGGGAGCTGTTTTTT. It codes for CASSIFFAGGSNTGELFF.

The chain combines TRBV13 with TRBJ2-5; possibly TRBD2 for D (6 bases). This CDR3 spans 14 amino acids. V was clipped by 7 bases and J by 4 bases, with 16 bases between them. From germline, CDR1 is PRHDT and CDR2 FYEKMQ (reference sequence). CDR3 residues: CASTPLAGRETQYF. For the CDR3, the DNA is TGTGCCAGCACGCCCTTGGCGGGGCGAGAGACCCAGTACTTC.

J is TRBJ2-7 and V is TRBV3-1 (or the pseudogene TRBV3-2), with D perhaps matching TRBD2 (6 bases). The V and J ends lost 3 bases and 3 bases respectively, with 12 bases between them. The CDR3 runs to 14 residues. Germline V gene lookup returns CDR1 LGHDT and CDR2 YNNKEL (reference sequence). The CDR3 nucleotides are TGTGCCAGCAGCCAGACTACCGGGAGCTACGAGCAGTACTTC. This encodes CASSQTTGSYEQYF.

The chain links TRBV6-2 or TRBV6-3 to TRBJ2-3; D remains unclear. V was pared by 6 bases and J by 7 bases, with 26 bases between. This CDR3 has 17 amino acids. CDR1 and CDR2 from the germline V gene are MNHEY and SVGEGT. CDR3 DNA sequence: TGTGCCAGCAGCCGAGTCGCCCAAACAGCCAGTGGGAATACGCAGTATTTT. Its protein is CASSRVAQTASGNTQYF.

The chain couples TRBV6-2 or TRBV6-3 to TRBJ2-1; D may be TRBD2 (6 bases). The CDR3 covers 13 residues. Per germline, CDR1 MNHEY and CDR2 SVGEGT. V gave up 2 bases and J gave up 8 bases, with 10 bases separating them. The DNA for the CDR3 is TGTGCCAGCAGTTACAGGCGGGACTATGAGCAGTTCTTC. Translated: CASSYRRDYEQFF.

In its sample, this clone was seen once. V and J are TRBV6-1 and TRBJ2-3; 11 bases align to TRBD1. The V segment lost 1 base and the J segment 2 bases; nucleotides outside the gene matches: 5. Germline V lookup: CDR1 MNHNS, CDR2 SASEGT. CDR3 size: 17 residues. CDR3 sequence: CASSEGVGQGVTDTQYF. The CDR3 DNA reads as TGTGCCAGCAGTGAAGGCGTGGGACAGGGGGTCACAGATACGCAGTATTTT.

This rearrangement joins TRBV6-5 to TRBJ1-5, with D perhaps TRBD1 (5 bases). The CDR3 is 13 residues long. Germline-derived CDR1 and CDR2 are MNHEY and SVGAGI. V dropped 8 bases and J dropped 4 bases, with 12 bases sitting between them. CDR3 in amino acids: CASGGPSNQPQHF. The CDR3 coding sequence is TGTGCCAGCGGGGGACCCTCGAATCAGCCCCAGCATTTT.

Only a few counts were recorded for this clone. The sample has other DNA sequences that encode this CDR3 too. The J gene is TRBJ1-6, the V gene TRBV11-3, with D perhaps matching TRBD1 (5 bases). Trimming stripped 5 bases from V and 7 bases from J, with 9 bases between. The V gene's germline CDR1 is SGHNT and CDR2 YENEEA. There are 13 residues in the CDR3. DNA of the CDR3: TGTGCCAGCAGCGTGACAGAAAATTCACCCCTCCACTTT. It yields the protein CASSVTENSPLHF. The full variable domain, in which reference TRBV11-3 and TRBJ1-6 provide the parts outside the CDR3, is EAGVVQSPRYKIIEKKQPVAFWCNPISGHNTLYWYLQNLGQGPELLIRYENEEAVDDSQLPKDRFSAERLKGVDSTLKIQPAELGDSAVYLCASSVTENSPLHFGNGTRLTVT.

The chain recombines TRBV7-2 with TRBJ2-1, with 7 bases identical to TRBD2. The length of the CDR3 is 16 residues. With 4 bases clipped from V and 5 bases from J, the junction kept 11 bases outside the gene matches. Germline CDR1 reads SGHTA; CDR2 reads FQGNSA. CDR3 nucleotide sequence: TGTGCCAGCAGCTCGGCCTTAGCGGGCAGGAACAATGAGCAGTTCTTC. The encoded protein is CASSSALAGRNNEQFF.

This clone has more than one count but fewer than ten. The J gene is TRBJ2-3, the V gene TRBV30, with TRBD2 identical over 11 bases. Trimming took 2 bases from V and 1 from J; bases not matched to a gene: 11. From germline, CDR1 is GTSNPN and CDR2 SVGIG (reference sequence). The CDR3 covers 18 residues. CDR3 sequence (DNA): TGTGCCTGGAGTATTGGGGTAGCGGGGGGGCCAGGCACAGATACGCAGTATTTT. As protein: CAWSIGVAGGPGTDTQYF. The whole variable domain, remainder taken from reference TRBV30 and TRBJ2-3, is SQTIHQWPATLVQPVGSPLSLECTVEGTSNPNLYWYRQAAGRGLQLLFYSVGIGQISSEVPQNLSASRPQDRQFILSSKKLLLSDSGFYLCAWSIGVAGGPGTDTQYFGPGTRLTVL.